The present TCR beta chain was sequenced within a study of T cell changes during pregnancy in multiple sclerosis. Clones were sequenced by immunoSEQ multiplex PCR, and TCRdb holds only the in-frame ones, with some missing. Among approximately 49,000 clones listed, about 92% were seen once. This clone appeared once. The CDR3 has 12 residues. Trimming cost V 3 bases and J 13 bases, with 15 bases left between them. The germline V gene encodes CDR1 GTSNPN and CDR2 SVGIG (reference sequence). Specimen: CD4+ T cells from peripheral blood mononuclear cells, collected in the second trimester of pregnancy. This clonotype was obtained from a female donor in good health, enrolled as a control in a pregnancy study. The chain combines TRBV30 with TRBJ2-2, with D uncertain. CDR3: CAWSRGSGGLFF. CDR3 in DNA: TGTGCCTGGAGCCGCGGCTCCGGCGGGCTGTTTTTT. The variable domain in full, with the rest retrieved from reference TRBV30 and TRBJ2-2, is SQTIHQWPATLVQPVGSPLSLECTVEGTSNPNLYWYRQAAGRGLQLLFYSVGIGQISSEVPQNLSASRPQDRQFILSSKKLLLSDSGFYLCAWSRGSGGLFFGEGSRLTVL.